These 27 T cell receptor beta chains share one sample of origin, sequenced in a study of blood T cell repertoires in COVID-19. The table came from immunoSEQ multiplex PCR; TCRdb's copy has only in-frame clones and leaves some out. The sample includes about 59,000 clones, roughly 85% of them seen just once. The sequenced sample consisted of peripheral blood. The receptors were sampled from a man in his sixties with acute or convalescent COVID-19.

The chain couples TRBV6-5 to TRBJ2-7; 7 positions match TRBD1. Germline values: CDR1 MNHEY, CDR2 SVGAGI. The CDR3 covers 15 residues. V shed 6 bases and J 2 bases; nucleotides not matched to a gene: 10. DNA of the CDR3: TGTGCCAGCAGGAGGGACAGAACTTATACCTACGAGCAGTACTTC. Protein product: CASRRDRTYTYEQYF.

The rearrangement joins TRBV5-1 to TRBJ2-3; TRBD2 matches at 10 bases. Germline CDR1 SGHRS, CDR2 YFSETQ. This CDR3 contains 15 residues. Trimming removed 3 bases from V and 4 bases from J; junction bases left unmatched: 5. In DNA form, the CDR3 reads TGCGCCAGCAGCTATGGGACTAGCGAAGCAGATACGCAGTATTTT. Protein: CASSYGTSEADTQYF. Filled out from reference TRBV5-1 and TRBJ2-3, the complete variable domain reads KAGVTQTPRYLIKTRGQQVTLSCSPISGHRSVSWYQQTPGQGLQFLFEYFSETQRNKGNFPGRFSGRQFSNSRSEMNVSTLELGDSALYLCASSYGTSEADTQYFGPGTRLTVL.

This clone was counted a few times. V usage is TRBV28 and J usage is TRBJ1-2; possibly TRBD1 for D (5 bases). Trimming left V 7 bases short and J 7 bases short, with 16 bases between. From germline, CDR1 is MDHEN and CDR2 SYDVKM. The CDR3 sequence is 13 residues long. Here the CDR3 DNA reads TGTGCCAGCAATGCCAGGGAGGCTTCTGGCTACACCTTC. Translated: CASNAREASGYTF.

The rearrangement uses TRBV29-1 and TRBJ2-7; 7 positions match TRBD1. Germline V gene data show CDR1 as SQVTM and CDR2 as ANQGSEA. J gave up 3 bases and V 1 base, and 9 bases lay outside the gene matches. CDR3 length: 15 amino acids. CDR3 in amino acids: CSVEGVGQENYEQYF. DNA for the CDR3: TGCAGCGTTGAAGGAGTAGGACAGGAGAACTACGAGCAGTACTTC.

This clone occurred once. The chain combines TRBV28 with TRBJ1-5, with D possibly matching TRBD1 (6 bases). This CDR3 is 15 amino acids long. CDR1 MDHEN and CDR2 SYDVKM come from the germline V gene. V lost 3 bases to trimming and J lost 3 bases, with 12 bases between them. CDR3 sequence (DNA): TGTGCCAGCAGTTTTTCGGACAGCTCCAATCAGCCCCAGCATTTT. Its translation is CASSFSDSSNQPQHF. The variable domain in full, completed from reference TRBV28 and TRBJ1-5, reads DVKVTQSSRYLVKRTGEKVFLECVQDMDHENMFWYRQDPGLGLRLIYFSYDVKMKEKGDIPEGYSVSREKKERFSLILESASTNQTSMYLCASSFSDSSNQPQHFGDGTRLSIL.

As DNA, the CDR3 is TGTGCCAGCAGCTTGGGGCTCGGGAATTCACCCCTCCACTTT. Translating gives CASSLGLGNSPLHF. The V and J genes are TRBV7-8 and TRBJ1-6; weak D call: TRBD1 (5 bases). The CDR3 length is 14 residues. Looked up from germline, CDR1 is SGHVS and CDR2 is FQNEAQ. V gave up 3 bases and J gave up 7 bases, with 10 bases separating them.

The CDR3 DNA reads TGTGCCAGTAGTATCAGGCAGTATGATAGCAATCAGCCCCAGCATTTT. It specifies CASSIRQYDSNQPQHF. The V call is TRBV19, the J call TRBJ1-5; D is undetermined. Between the trimmed V and J ends, which lost 3 bases and 0 bases, there was a span of 12 bases. Germline V CDR1 and CDR2: LNHDA, SQIVND (reference sequence). This CDR3 region has 16 residues.

This rearrangement joins TRBV5-1 to TRBJ2-1; 13 bases agree with TRBD2. V lost 0 bases, J lost 9 bases, and 6 bases stayed unmatched. The germline CDR1 and CDR2 sequences are SGHRS and YFSETQ. The CDR3 totals 16 residues. This chain's CDR3 is CASSLGLAGGKSEQFF. The CDR3 bases are TGCGCCAGCAGCTTGGGACTAGCGGGGGGTAAGTCTGAGCAGTTCTTC.

J is TRBJ1-5 and V is TRBV18; TRBD1 matches 9 bases. The CDR3 is made up of 17 amino acids. Trimming took 3 bases from V and 0 from J; bases not matched to a gene: 6. The V gene's germline CDR1 is KGHSH and CDR2 LQKENI. In DNA form, the CDR3 reads TGTGCCAGCTCACCCGGGACAGGGACCCATAGCAATCAGCCCCAGCATTTT. This codes for CASSPGTGTHSNQPQHF.

This clone was seen a single time. The V and J genes are TRBV10-1 and TRBJ2-3; TRBD1 matches 7 bases. The trim removed 6 bases at V and 0 bases at J, leaving 9 bases unmatched. Germline V gene lookup returns CDR1 WNHNN and CDR2 SYGVQD (reference sequence). The CDR3 is made up of 16 amino acids. The chain's CDR3 is CASSGTTGSSTDTQYF. DNA of the CDR3: TGCGCCAGCAGCGGCACGACAGGGTCGAGCACAGATACGCAGTATTTT.

The chain joins TRBV7-8 to TRBJ2-5; 7 positions agree with TRBD2. Looked up from germline, CDR1 is SGHVS and CDR2 is FQNEAQ. The CDR3 runs 13 residues. The V gene end was trimmed by 5 bases and the J gene end by 5 bases; junction bases not matched to a gene: 5. The CDR3 region is CASSPWEGETQYF. CDR3 sequence (DNA): TGTGCCAGCAGCCCGTGGGAGGGGGAGACCCAGTACTTC.

The chain carries TRBV6-5 and TRBJ2-3, with a weak D call TRBD1 (6 bases). CDR3 length equals 13 residues. Deletions cut 8 bases from V and 2 bases from J, with 11 bases between. Germline values: CDR1 MNHEY, CDR2 SVGAGI. This CDR3 is CASGTGNTDTQYF. The CDR3 nucleotides are TGTGCCAGCGGAACAGGGAACACAGATACGCAGTATTTT.

The chain has TRBV6-5 and TRBJ1-2; no reliable D call. CDR1 is MNHEY and CDR2 is SVGAGI in the germline V gene. V was cut by 4 bases and J by 4 bases, with 19 bases left in between. CDR3 size: 16 residues. The CDR3 spells CASSFAPSMPGYGYTF. CDR3 nucleotides: TGTGCCAGCAGTTTCGCCCCTTCCATGCCCGGCTATGGCTACACCTTC.

The chain employs TRBV5-5 and TRBJ1-2; D gene ambiguous. The CDR3 sequence is 13 residues long. The germline V gene has CDR1 SGHKS and CDR2 YYEKEE (reference sequence). Trimming stripped 5 bases from V and 3 bases from J, with 11 bases between. CDR3 sequence: CASRPDTDYGYTF. In DNA, the CDR3 is TGTGCCAGCAGACCAGACACGGACTATGGCTACACCTTC.

This chain uses TRBV5-1 with TRBJ1-6; D remains ambiguous. Germline V CDR1 and CDR2: SGHRS, YFSETQ. The CDR3 loop spans 15 amino acids. Trimming shortened V by 5 bases and J by 3 bases, and 12 bases separated the two germline ends. The CDR3 nucleotides read TGCGCCAGCAGGTGGGCCGAAAGCTATAATTCACCCCTCCACTTT. Encoded protein: CASRWAESYNSPLHF.

The chain combines TRBV7-6 with TRBJ2-1; 9 nucleotides align to TRBD2. The CDR3 is made up of 16 amino acids. J was trimmed by 3 bases and V by 4 bases; bases with no gene match: 7. The germline gives CDR1 SGHVS, CDR2 FNYEAQ. The CDR3 DNA follows: TGTGCCAGCAGCTCCGGCGGGAGGGCCGGCTACAATGAGCAGTTCTTC. Translated: CASSSGGRAGYNEQFF.

The CDR3 region is CASSFRDSIQYF. In DNA form, the CDR3 reads TGTGCCAGTAGTTTCCGGGACAGCATTCAGTACTTC. The chain carries TRBV19 and TRBJ2-4, with TRBD1 identical over 7 bases. V lost 5 bases to trimming and J lost 9 bases; unmatched junction nucleotides: 4. The CDR3 extends over 12 amino acids. Looked up from germline, CDR1 is LNHDA and CDR2 is SQIVND (reference sequence).

The chain has TRBV18 and TRBJ1-1; perhaps TRBD1 as D (5 bases). The ends were cut back, 2 bases at V and 5 bases at J, with 9 bases in the middle. CDR1 and CDR2 from the germline V gene are KGHSH and LQKENI. The CDR3 is 13 residues long. In DNA, the CDR3 is TGTGCCAGCTCACCAGGGGCCAGAACTGAAGCTTTCTTT. Translated: CASSPGARTEAFF.

This CDR3 reads CASRPPGQGAKDTEAFF. The CDR3 bases are TGTGCCAGCAGACCCCCGGGACAGGGGGCGAAGGACACTGAAGCTTTCTTT. V is TRBV28 and J is TRBJ1-1; 12 nucleotides agree with TRBD1. Germline assignment: CDR1 MDHEN and CDR2 SYDVKM. This CDR3 has 17 amino acids. The J segment lost 3 bases and the V segment lost 6 bases, leaving 11 bases of the junction unmatched.

The chain links TRBV28 to TRBJ2-3; weak D call: TRBD1 (6 bases). Looked up from germline, CDR1 is MDHEN and CDR2 is SYDVKM. The length of the CDR3 is 15 residues. V was clipped by 3 bases and J by 2 bases, with 12 bases between them. The chain's CDR3 is CASSLDSLNTDTQYF. CDR3 coding DNA: TGTGCCAGCAGTTTGGACAGTCTCAACACAGATACGCAGTATTTT.

The gene calls are TRBV12-2 and TRBJ1-5; no check of the table's D call, TRBD1, against the DNA was made. TRBV12-2 constitutes a pseudogene. This CDR3 is 21 amino acids long. The CDR3 spells CASRLCRTGASEQGVHQPQHF. CDR3 nucleotides: TGTGCAAGTCGCTTATGTCGAACAGGGGCTTCCGAGCAAGGGGTCCATCAGCCCCAGCATTTT.

The V gene is TRBV5-4, the J gene TRBJ2-2; D ambiguous. The germline V gene encodes CDR1 SGHNT and CDR2 YYREEE (reference sequence). V lost 5 bases to trimming and J lost 5 bases, with 16 bases between them. The CDR3 spans 15 residues. The CDR3 DNA follows: TGTGCCAGCAGTGCACCAGCGTCGGGTACCGGGGAGCTGTTTTTT. It codes for CASSAPASGTGELFF.

The V and J genes are TRBV28 and TRBJ1-1; D remains unclear. The CDR3 length is 12 residues. V was shortened by 8 bases and J by 3 bases, with 10 bases between the two germline ends. Germline V gene data show CDR1 as MDHEN and CDR2 as SYDVKM. The CDR3, as DNA: TGTGCCAGCGGAAAGGACTACACTGAAGCTTTCTTT. Translating it yields CASGKDYTEAFF.

This clone has just a few counts. The same CDR3 also results from other DNA sequences found in this sample. The rearrangement joins TRBV28 to TRBJ2-7; possibly TRBD1 for D (6 bases). The V gene lost 2 bases and the J gene lost 0 bases, with 8 bases spanning the gap. CDR3 length equals 14 residues. The germline V gene encodes CDR1 MDHEN and CDR2 SYDVKM. The CDR3 spells CASSLQGRSYEQYF. CDR3 DNA: TGTGCCAGCAGTTTACAGGGGCGCTCCTACGAGCAGTACTTC.

This sequence joins TRBV7-3 and TRBJ2-1; possibly TRBD1 for D (7 bases). Trimming took 2 bases from V and 9 from J, leaving 23 bases between them. Germline V CDR1 and CDR2: SGHTA, FQGTGA. The CDR3 runs to 17 residues. The CDR3 here is CASSLSQLAAAGGEQFF. In DNA form, the CDR3 reads TGTGCCAGCAGCTTATCCCAGTTAGCGGCCGCAGGGGGTGAGCAGTTCTTC.

The rearrangement uses TRBV28 and TRBJ1-2, with D perhaps matching TRBD1 (5 bases). Germline CDR1 reads MDHEN; CDR2 reads SYDVKM. V was shortened by 4 bases and J by 4 bases, with 13 bases between the two germline ends. This CDR3 has 14 amino acids. The CDR3 loop is CASSSPAGGYGYTF. In DNA, the CDR3 is TGTGCCAGCAGTTCTCCGGCGGGGGGCTATGGCTACACCTTC.

The chain's CDR3 is CASSLFGQGGGYTF. In DNA form, the CDR3 reads TGTGCCAGCAGTTTATTCGGGCAGGGAGGGGGCTACACCTTC. The chain couples TRBV27 to TRBJ1-2, with D maybe TRBD1 (5 bases). Germline lookup yields CDR1 MNHEY and CDR2 SMNVEV (reference sequence). The V end lost 1 base, the J end lost 8 bases, and 14 bases lay between the germline ends. The CDR3 has 14 amino acids.